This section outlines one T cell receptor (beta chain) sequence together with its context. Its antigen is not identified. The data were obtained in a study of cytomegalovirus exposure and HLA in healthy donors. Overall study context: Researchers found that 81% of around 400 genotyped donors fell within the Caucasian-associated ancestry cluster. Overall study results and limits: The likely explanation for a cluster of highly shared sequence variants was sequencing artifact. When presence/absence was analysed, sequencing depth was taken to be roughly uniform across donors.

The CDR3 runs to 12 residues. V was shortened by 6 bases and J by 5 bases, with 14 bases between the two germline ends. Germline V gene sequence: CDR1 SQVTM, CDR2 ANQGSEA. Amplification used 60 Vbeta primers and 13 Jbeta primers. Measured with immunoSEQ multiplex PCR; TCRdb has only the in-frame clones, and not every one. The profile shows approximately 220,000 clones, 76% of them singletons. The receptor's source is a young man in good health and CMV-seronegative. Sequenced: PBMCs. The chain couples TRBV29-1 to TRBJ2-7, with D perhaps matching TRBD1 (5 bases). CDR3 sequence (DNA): TGCAGCGTAACTCAACAGGCGCACGAGCAGTACTTC. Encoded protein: CSVTQQAHEQYF.